This passage covers 26 T cell receptor beta chains from one sample sequenced in a study of blood T cell repertoires in COVID-19 (dated by TCRdb to the early 2020s). Receptors were amplified or captured by the immunoSEQ multiplex PCR assay. Imported from immuneACCESS, the table was reduced by TCRdb to in-frame sequences with V and J called. These copies leave out some clones; in studies compared against another copy, an unresolved V gene accounts for under half, and the cause of the remainder is not known. The sample yields a few hundred thousand clones; approximately 85% were counted once. More than 2% of the sample lies in the top ten. The sample comprised PBMCs or T cells enriched from blood (not recorded which). The receptors were sampled from a man aged 25 to 45 who had recovered from COVID-19.

This clone occurred many times. The genes are TRBV4-1 and TRBJ1-5; 7 bases are a match to TRBD1. After removal of 2 bases from V and 0 bases from J, the junction contained 1 base not matched to a gene. This CDR3 comprises 15 residues. Germline assignment: CDR1 MGHRA and CDR2 YSYEKL. The CDR3 sequence is CASSQHRGSNQPQHF. The CDR3 DNA reads TGCGCCAGCAGCCAACACAGGGGTAGCAATCAGCCCCAGCATTTT.

The rearrangement joins TRBV25-1 to TRBJ1-4; perhaps TRBD1 as D (6 bases). CDR1 is MGHDK and CDR2 is SYGVNS in the germline V gene. CDR3 size: 15 residues. Between the trimmed V and J ends, which lost 3 bases and 3 bases, there was a span of 11 bases. CDR3 sequence reads: CASSDPRGANEKLFF. DNA for the CDR3: TGTGCCAGCAGTGATCCCAGGGGAGCTAATGAAAAACTGTTTTTT.

V and J are TRBV5-1 and TRBJ2-6; D might be TRBD2 (5 bases). The CDR3 runs 16 residues. Germline CDR1 reads SGHRS; CDR2 reads YFSETQ. Trimming cost V 2 bases and J 0 bases, with 9 bases left between them. CDR3: CASSLTGDSGANVLTF. The CDR3 bases are TGCGCCAGCAGCTTAACCGGGGACTCTGGGGCCAACGTCCTGACTTTC.

The rearrangement uses TRBV5-4 and TRBJ2-1; TRBD1 matches at 10 bases. The germline CDR1 and CDR2 sequences are SGHNT and YYREEE (reference sequence). Trimming at V came to 5 bases and at J to 10 bases, leaving 6 bases not matched to a gene. The length of the CDR3 is 13 residues. The CDR3 spells CASRAGTGDEQFF. The DNA for the CDR3 is TGTGCCAGCAGGGCCGGGACAGGGGACGAGCAGTTCTTC. Complete variable domain (other parts from reference TRBV5-4 and TRBJ2-1): ETGVTQSPTHLIKTRGQQVTLRCSSQSGHNTVSWYQQALGQGPQFIFQYYREEENGRGNFPPRFSGLQFPNYSSELNVNALELDDSALYLCASRAGTGDEQFFGPGTRLTVL.

Of note for this clone: The sample has other DNA sequences that encode this CDR3 too. This chain uses TRBV3-1 (or the pseudogene TRBV3-2) with TRBJ2-3; 11 bases agree with TRBD2. V shed 4 bases, J shed 4 bases, and the junction held 7 bases outside the gene matches. Germline CDR1 reads LGHDT; CDR2 reads YNNKEL (reference sequence). The CDR3 is made up of 16 amino acids. This chain's CDR3 is CASSPVAGGPADTQYF. CDR3 nucleotide sequence: TGTGCCAGCAGCCCGGTAGCGGGGGGGCCCGCAGATACGCAGTATTTT.

J is TRBJ2-2 and V is TRBV29-1, with a weak D call TRBD1 (5 bases). V shed 5 bases and J shed 4 bases, with 14 bases lying between them. This CDR3 spans 14 amino acids. Germline V gene lookup returns CDR1 SQVTM and CDR2 ANQGSEA. CDR3 bases: TGCAGCGTTCCGAAGACAGAGATCACCGGGGAGCTGTTTTTT. Translating it yields CSVPKTEITGELFF.

The gene calls are TRBV12-3 or TRBV12-4 and TRBJ1-1; tentative D call: TRBD1 (5 bases). The CDR3 extends over 13 amino acids. V was cut by 3 bases and J by 4 bases, with 9 bases left in between. CDR3: CASSFYRLTEAFF. The CDR3 coding sequence is TGTGCCAGCAGTTTTTACAGGCTCACTGAAGCTTTCTTT.

This clone was detected only a few times. V is TRBV2 and J is TRBJ1-2, with 7 bases identical to TRBD1. This CDR3 has 16 amino acids. The J segment lost 1 base and the V segment lost 2 bases, leaving 7 bases of the junction unmatched. Germline V gives CDR1 SNHLY, CDR2 FYNNEI. CDR3 DNA: TGTGCCAGCAGTGAATTTAGGGGGCCGTATAACTATGGCTACACCTTC. Protein sequence: CASSEFRGPYNYGYTF.

The CDR3 DNA reads TGTGCCAGCACCGAGGGACAGGAGGTCTTTAACGCGGCTGGCTACACCTTC. Encoded protein: CASTEGQEVFNAAGYTF. V and J are TRBV7-9 and TRBJ1-2; 8 positions match TRBD1. This CDR3 comprises 17 residues. Looked up from germline, CDR1 is SEHNR and CDR2 is FQNEAQ (reference sequence). Germline trimming cut 7 bases from V and 7 bases from J; bases unmatched to any gene: 20.

The chain combines TRBV18 with TRBJ2-3, with TRBD2 matching 7 bases. The CDR3 covers 16 residues. Germline V gene lookup returns CDR1 KGHSH and CDR2 LQKENI. Losses at the gene ends were 0 bases for V and 1 base for J; bases not matched to a gene: 4. CDR3 region: CASSPPLAGGTDTQYF. As DNA, the CDR3 is TGTGCCAGCTCACCACCCCTTGCGGGGGGCACAGATACGCAGTATTTT.

J is TRBJ2-1 and V is TRBV19; 12 nucleotides agree with TRBD2. CDR3 length equals 15 residues. CDR1 and CDR2 (germline): LNHDA, SQIVND (reference sequence). V lost 4 bases to trimming and J lost 5 bases; unmatched junction nucleotides: 3. The CDR3 sequence is CASSTGLAGNNEQFF. The CDR3 DNA follows: TGTGCCAGTAGTACCGGACTAGCGGGGAACAATGAGCAGTTCTTC.

CDR3 DNA sequence: TGCGCCAGCAGCCAAGGAGGGCAAGCGGGGTCGAGGAATGAGCAGTTCTTC. Protein: CASSQGGQAGSRNEQFF. The chain has TRBV4-1 and TRBJ2-1, with TRBD2 identical over 7 bases. V trimming: 1 base; J trimming: 7 bases; junction bases outside the gene matches: 13. CDR3 length: 17 residues. Germline CDR1 is MGHRA and CDR2 is YSYEKL.

The V gene is TRBV5-1, the J gene TRBJ1-1; unclear D gene. The V gene lost 0 bases and the J gene lost 3 bases, with 6 bases spanning the gap. Germline CDR1 reads SGHRS; CDR2 reads YFSETQ. This CDR3 has 13 amino acids. Here the CDR3 DNA reads TGCGCCAGCAGCTTGGTTACGGACACTGAAGCTTTCTTT. Translating it yields CASSLVTDTEAFF.

This sequence joins TRBV24-1 and TRBJ2-5; 7 bases agree with TRBD1. V lost 7 bases and J lost 3; bases outside the gene matches: 10. Germline loops: CDR1 KGHDR, CDR2 SFDVKD. CDR3 size: 15 residues. CDR3 region: CATSIRGRLEETQYF. The DNA of the CDR3 is TGTGCCACCAGCATCAGGGGGAGACTTGAAGAGACCCAGTACTTC.

The chain joins TRBV5-4 to TRBJ2-1; 8 bases line up with TRBD1. Losses at the gene ends were 4 bases for V and 4 bases for J; bases not matched to a gene: 13. The CDR3 loop spans 17 amino acids. Germline values: CDR1 SGHNT, CDR2 YYREEE (reference sequence). CDR3 sequence reads: CASSAGFVGQGYNEQFF. CDR3 in DNA: TGTGCCAGCAGCGCTGGCTTCGTTGGACAGGGATACAATGAGCAGTTCTTC.

The chain is built from TRBV18 and TRBJ1-1; 9 nucleotides agree with TRBD1. The germline gives CDR1 KGHSH, CDR2 LQKENI. J was trimmed by 0 bases and V by 6 bases; bases with no gene match: 5. The CDR3 has 15 amino acids. CDR3 bases: TGTGCCAGCTCTCTAGGACAGGGGATGAACACTGAAGCTTTCTTT. Encoded protein: CASSLGQGMNTEAFF. The full variable domain, completed using reference TRBV18 and TRBJ1-1, is NAGVMQNPRHLVRRRGQEARLRCSPMKGHSHVYWYRQLPEEGLKFMVYLQKENIIDESGMPKERFSAEFPKEGPSILRIQQVVRGDSAAYFCASSLGQGMNTEAFFGQGTRLTVV.

This sequence joins TRBV4-3 and TRBJ1-2; no reliable D call. The CDR3 runs to 15 residues. Germline V gives CDR1 LGHNA, CDR2 YSLEER. Trimming pared 1 base from V and 2 bases from J, leaving 11 bases between. The CDR3 nucleotides read TGCGCCAGCAGCCAAGTCGGCGGGAGCAACTATGGCTACACCTTC. It codes for CASSQVGGSNYGYTF.

The chain joins TRBV4-1 to TRBJ1-5, with D possibly TRBD1 on 5 matching bases. Trimming took 1 base from V and 3 from J, leaving 7 bases between them. From germline, CDR1 is MGHRA and CDR2 YSYEKL. CDR3 length equals 14 residues. The chain's CDR3 is CASSQGRVNQPQHF. The CDR3 nucleotides read TGCGCCAGCAGCCAAGGCAGGGTCAATCAGCCCCAGCATTTT.

The chain is built from TRBV18 and TRBJ1-2, with D possibly TRBD1 on 5 matching bases. V lost 0 bases and J lost 4, with 12 bases in between. This CDR3 has 15 amino acids. From germline, CDR1 is KGHSH and CDR2 LQKENI. This CDR3 is CASSPPQATLYGYTF. CDR3 nucleotide sequence: TGTGCCAGCTCACCACCACAGGCGACCCTCTATGGCTACACCTTC.

This chain uses TRBV4-1 with TRBJ1-3; D may be TRBD1 (5 bases). V lost 3 bases and J 3 bases, leaving 12 bases between the germline ends. Per the germline V gene, CDR1 is MGHRA and CDR2 is YSYEKL. This CDR3 has 15 residues. CDR3 sequence (DNA): TGCGCCAGCAGCCACCAGGGAGGTGGTGGAAACACCATATATTTT. Translated, it gives CASSHQGGGGNTIYF.

The rearrangement uses TRBV7-2 and TRBJ2-7; D uncertain. Germline assignment: CDR1 SGHTA and CDR2 FQGNSA. V was cut by 5 bases and J by 2 bases, with 13 bases left in between. This CDR3 has 14 amino acids. The CDR3 reads CASSRMAGTYEQYF. The CDR3 DNA reads as TGTGCCAGCAGCCGGATGGCAGGAACCTACGAGCAGTACTTC.

The V and J genes are TRBV5-6 and TRBJ2-7, with D unresolved. Trimming pared 0 bases from V and 7 bases from J, leaving 5 bases between. Germline lookup yields CDR1 SGHDT and CDR2 YYEEEE. The length of the CDR3 is 11 residues. In DNA, the CDR3 is TGTGCCAGCAGCTTGGCGCGTGAGCAGTACTTC. Encoded protein: CASSLAREQYF.

The chain is built from TRBV12-1 and TRBJ1-2. TRBV12-1 is a listed pseudogene. This CDR3 is built from 16 residues. The CDR3 is CASSRRVRGRIYGYTF. For the CDR3, the DNA is TGTGCCAGCAGCCGGCGAGTGCGGGGTAGGATCTATGGCTACACCTTC.

V usage is TRBV7-9 and J usage is TRBJ1-3; possibly TRBD1 for D (6 bases). V was shortened by 5 bases and J by 8 bases, with 13 bases between the two germline ends. The germline V gene has CDR1 SEHNR and CDR2 FQNEAQ (reference sequence). The CDR3 consists of 13 residues. The CDR3 here is CASSHRVGDTIYF. The CDR3 DNA reads as TGTGCCAGCAGCCACAGGGTTGGGGACACCATATATTTT. Full variable domain (remainder filled in from reference TRBV7-9 and TRBJ1-3): DTGVSQNPRHKITKRGQNVTFRCDPISEHNRLYWYRQTLGQGPEFLTYFQNEAQLEKSRLLSDRFSAERPKGSFSTLEIQRTEQGDSAMYLCASSHRVGDTIYFGEGSWLTVV.

The chain links TRBV7-9 to TRBJ2-3, with D possibly TRBD1 on 6 matching bases. CDR3 size: 15 residues. Trimming pared 5 bases from V and 2 bases from J, leaving 14 bases between. From germline, CDR1 is SEHNR and CDR2 FQNEAQ (reference sequence). CDR3 sequence: CASSALQGPTDTQYF. As DNA, the CDR3 is TGTGCCAGCAGCGCTTTGCAGGGGCCCACAGATACGCAGTATTTT.

The J gene is TRBJ1-2, the V gene TRBV14; D uncertain. V shed 1 base and J shed 8 bases, with 5 bases lying between them. The CDR3 sequence is 11 residues long. Germline CDR1 and CDR2: SGHDN and FVKESK. CDR3 in DNA: TGTGCCAGCAGCCAAGGGAGAGGCTACACCTTC. It yields the protein CASSQGRGYTF.